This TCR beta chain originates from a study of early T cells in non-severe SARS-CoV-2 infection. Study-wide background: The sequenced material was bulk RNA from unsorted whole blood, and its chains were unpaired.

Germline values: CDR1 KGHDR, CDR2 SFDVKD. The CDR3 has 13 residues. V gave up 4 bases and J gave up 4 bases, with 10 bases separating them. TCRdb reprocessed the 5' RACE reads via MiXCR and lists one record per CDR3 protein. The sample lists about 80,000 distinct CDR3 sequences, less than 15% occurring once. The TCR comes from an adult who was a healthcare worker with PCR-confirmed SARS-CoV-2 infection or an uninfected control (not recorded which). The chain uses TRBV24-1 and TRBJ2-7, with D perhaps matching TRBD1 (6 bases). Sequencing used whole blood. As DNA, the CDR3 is TGTGCCACCAGTGACCCTGGACAGTACGAGCAGTACTTC. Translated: CATSDPGQYEQYF.